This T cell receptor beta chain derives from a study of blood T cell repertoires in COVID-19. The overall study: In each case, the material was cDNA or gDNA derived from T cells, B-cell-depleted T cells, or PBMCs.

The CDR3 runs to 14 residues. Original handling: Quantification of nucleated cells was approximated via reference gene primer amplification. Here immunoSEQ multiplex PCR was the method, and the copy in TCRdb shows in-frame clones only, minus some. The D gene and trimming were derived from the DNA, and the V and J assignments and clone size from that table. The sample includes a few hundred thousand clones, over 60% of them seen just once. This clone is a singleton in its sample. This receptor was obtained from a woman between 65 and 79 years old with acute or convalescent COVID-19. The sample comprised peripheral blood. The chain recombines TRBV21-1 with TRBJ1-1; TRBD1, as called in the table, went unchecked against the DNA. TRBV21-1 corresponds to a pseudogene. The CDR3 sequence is CASSSRDSNTEAFF. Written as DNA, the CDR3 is TGTGCCAGCAGCTCGAGGGACAGTAACACTGAAGCTTTCTTT.